This is a list of T cell receptor beta chains from one sample in a study of cytomegalovirus exposure and HLA in healthy donors. The data were produced by immunoSEQ multiplex PCR, yet TCRdb's version contains in-frame clones alone and is incomplete. The sample consists of 210,000 or so clones, roughly 84% of them appearing once. The sample consisted of PBMCs. The receptors were sampled from a human donor in good health. Each CDR3 is given without its conserved first and last residue. Fields, in order: D gene, V gene, J gene, CDR3 protein. D genes are given only for firm matches.

d_gene: NA; v_gene: TRBV7-9; j_gene: TRBJ2-2; CDR3aa: ASSLVGAGELF
d_gene: NA; v_gene: TRBV27; j_gene: TRBJ2-5; CDR3aa: ASSPGLKETQY
d_gene: NA; v_gene: TRBV9; j_gene: TRBJ2-5; CDR3aa: ASPETRAQETQY
d_gene: TRBD1; v_gene: TRBV28; j_gene: TRBJ1-6; CDR3aa: ASSRQGLGNSPLH
d_gene: TRBD1; v_gene: TRBV7-2; j_gene: TRBJ1-1; CDR3aa: ASISGQMNTEAF
d_gene: TRBD2; v_gene: TRBV4-2; j_gene: TRBJ2-3; CDR3aa: ASSQDPAGDGTDTQY
d_gene: TRBD1; v_gene: TRBV10-3; j_gene: TRBJ1-2; CDR3aa: AIRGTGLFPDGYT
d_gene: TRBD2; v_gene: TRBV25-1; j_gene: TRBJ2-1; CDR3aa: ASSELRTSGYNEQF
d_gene: NA; v_gene: TRBV7-5; j_gene: TRBJ2-4; CDR3aa: ARSLEGAKNIQY
d_gene: TRBD1; v_gene: TRBV7-2; j_gene: TRBJ2-1; CDR3aa: ASSFGTAFEQF
d_gene: NA; v_gene: TRBV27; j_gene: TRBJ2-7; CDR3aa: ASSRSGSYEQY
d_gene: TRBD2; v_gene: TRBV9; j_gene: TRBJ2-3; CDR3aa: ASTMGLAGDTQY
d_gene: TRBD2; v_gene: TRBV18; j_gene: TRBJ2-1; CDR3aa: ASSPRELAGFHEQF
d_gene: NA; v_gene: TRBV6-6; j_gene: TRBJ2-7; CDR3aa: AGREPGHTYEQY
d_gene: NA; v_gene: TRBV21-1; j_gene: TRBJ2-7; CDR3aa: ASSKVPGRSGRCYEQY
d_gene: TRBD1; v_gene: TRBV7-9; j_gene: TRBJ2-7; CDR3aa: ASSLPRTGGIYEQY
d_gene: TRBD2; v_gene: TRBV10-3; j_gene: TRBJ2-4; CDR3aa: AISESFGREENIQY
d_gene: NA; v_gene: TRBV5-1; j_gene: TRBJ2-5; CDR3aa: ASSLGRGETQY
d_gene: NA; v_gene: TRBV7-9; j_gene: TRBJ2-3; CDR3aa: ASSLGTRQLQY
d_gene: NA; v_gene: TRBV19; j_gene: TRBJ1-2; CDR3aa: ASSTTDRNYGYT
d_gene: TRBD2; v_gene: TRBV4-1; j_gene: TRBJ2-7; CDR3aa: ASSLGTSGAYEQY
d_gene: TRBD2; v_gene: TRBV7-2; j_gene: TRBJ2-5; CDR3aa: ASSQGLAGQETQY
d_gene: NA; v_gene: TRBV7-9; j_gene: TRBJ2-1; CDR3aa: ASGYKRRNNEQF
d_gene: TRBD2; v_gene: TRBV29-1; j_gene: TRBJ2-5; CDR3aa: SATTSGSSRTQY
d_gene: NA; v_gene: TRBV6-1; j_gene: TRBJ2-3; CDR3aa: ASSEDYGTNTDTQY
d_gene: TRBD2; v_gene: TRBV18; j_gene: TRBJ2-1; CDR3aa: ASSVSGEGYNEQF
d_gene: NA; v_gene: TRBV7-9; j_gene: TRBJ2-7; CDR3aa: ASSLTPVYEQY
d_gene: NA; v_gene: TRBV5-4; j_gene: TRBJ2-4; CDR3aa: ASTSWEADIQY
d_gene: TRBD1; v_gene: TRBV7-2; j_gene: TRBJ2-7; CDR3aa: ASSFGQGNYEQY
d_gene: TRBD1; v_gene: TRBV9; j_gene: TRBJ2-5; CDR3aa: ASSIQGQGRETQY
d_gene: TRBD1; v_gene: TRBV2; j_gene: TRBJ1-5; CDR3aa: ASRDRGVYQPQH
d_gene: TRBD2; v_gene: TRBV14; j_gene: TRBJ2-7; CDR3aa: ASSLSSGNSYEQY
d_gene: NA; v_gene: TRBV6-5; j_gene: TRBJ2-3; CDR3aa: ASSYSAGPGDTQY
d_gene: TRBD1; v_gene: TRBV27; j_gene: TRBJ1-4; CDR3aa: ASSLTGSEKLF
d_gene: TRBD2; v_gene: TRBV13; j_gene: TRBJ2-3; CDR3aa: ASRAQGASGITDTQY
d_gene: NA; v_gene: TRBV18; j_gene: TRBJ2-7; CDR3aa: ASSPQGFYEQY
d_gene: TRBD2; v_gene: TRBV4-1; j_gene: TRBJ2-7; CDR3aa: ASSHYSGDHSYEQY
d_gene: NA; v_gene: TRBV10-3; j_gene: TRBJ1-3; CDR3aa: AIRGGLKGNTIY
d_gene: NA; v_gene: TRBV5-1; j_gene: TRBJ1-2; CDR3aa: ASRDTTNYGYT
d_gene: TRBD1; v_gene: TRBV5-1; j_gene: TRBJ1-2; CDR3aa: ASSNKQGGYGYT
d_gene: TRBD1; v_gene: TRBV9; j_gene: TRBJ2-1; CDR3aa: ASSVRSGTGSSEQF
d_gene: TRBD1; v_gene: TRBV28; j_gene: TRBJ2-3; CDR3aa: ASSSGQGTQY
d_gene: TRBD1; v_gene: TRBV19; j_gene: TRBJ1-5; CDR3aa: ASSTDRVGQPQH
d_gene: NA; v_gene: TRBV21-1; j_gene: TRBJ2-3; CDR3aa: ASSPRPVGGGVTDTQY
d_gene: NA; v_gene: TRBV5-5; j_gene: TRBJ2-7; CDR3aa: ASSLDPDYEQY
d_gene: TRBD1; v_gene: TRBV5-6; j_gene: TRBJ2-7; CDR3aa: ASSLGDRYEQY
d_gene: NA; v_gene: TRBV7-9; j_gene: TRBJ1-1; CDR3aa: ASSSPGQKDTEAF
d_gene: TRBD2; v_gene: TRBV28; j_gene: TRBJ2-6; CDR3aa: ASSPSSGRAYGANVLT
d_gene: NA; v_gene: TRBV15; j_gene: TRBJ2-1; CDR3aa: ATSRGPAQGFLHNEQF
d_gene: NA; v_gene: TRBV5-1; j_gene: TRBJ1-1; CDR3aa: ASSPGQNTEAF
d_gene: NA; v_gene: TRBV19; j_gene: TRBJ2-7; CDR3aa: ARGADSYEQY
d_gene: TRBD1; v_gene: TRBV6-5; j_gene: TRBJ2-7; CDR3aa: ASSTPGQGSYEQY
d_gene: NA; v_gene: TRBV19; j_gene: TRBJ1-5; CDR3aa: ASAVDWKDRSWPYQPQH
d_gene: TRBD1; v_gene: TRBV7-7; j_gene: TRBJ1-1; CDR3aa: ASSPQGQGLTEAF
d_gene: NA; v_gene: TRBV7-9; j_gene: TRBJ2-5; CDR3aa: ASSLGVGALVGETQY
d_gene: NA; v_gene: TRBV4-3; j_gene: TRBJ1-2; CDR3aa: ASSQDPGGSYGYT
d_gene: TRBD2; v_gene: TRBV6-1; j_gene: TRBJ2-2; CDR3aa: ASSDRRRLAGGNGELF
d_gene: TRBD2; v_gene: TRBV19; j_gene: TRBJ2-2; CDR3aa: ASSMGASGTINTGELF
d_gene: TRBD1; v_gene: TRBV5-4; j_gene: TRBJ1-3; CDR3aa: ASSLPQGTDSGNTIY